Given below is one TCR beta chain in context. These data are taken from a study of T cells in Graves' hyperthyroidism and ophthalmopathy. Germline CDR1 is SGHTA and CDR2 is FQGNSA. V dropped 1 base and J dropped 1 base, with 5 bases sitting between them. The CDR3 has 15 residues. The investigators amplified TCR beta CDR3 regions from RNA transcripts. HTBI primers were employed in a first-round RT-PCR of the TCR CDR3. TCRdb reprocessed the multiplex PCR reads via MiXCR and lists one record per CDR3 protein. The data hold around 50,000 distinct CDR3 sequences, with roughly 50% observed a single time. The source of this sequence is a woman aged 45-65 years with Graves' ophthalmopathy. Sequencing was done on a sample of blood. This rearrangement joins TRBV7-2 to TRBJ2-6; the D call may be TRBD1 or TRBD2 (5 bases each). CDR3 residues: CASSLGGSGANVLTF. DNA for the CDR3: TGTGCCAGCAGCTTAGGGGGGTCTGGGGCCAACGTCCTGACTTTC.